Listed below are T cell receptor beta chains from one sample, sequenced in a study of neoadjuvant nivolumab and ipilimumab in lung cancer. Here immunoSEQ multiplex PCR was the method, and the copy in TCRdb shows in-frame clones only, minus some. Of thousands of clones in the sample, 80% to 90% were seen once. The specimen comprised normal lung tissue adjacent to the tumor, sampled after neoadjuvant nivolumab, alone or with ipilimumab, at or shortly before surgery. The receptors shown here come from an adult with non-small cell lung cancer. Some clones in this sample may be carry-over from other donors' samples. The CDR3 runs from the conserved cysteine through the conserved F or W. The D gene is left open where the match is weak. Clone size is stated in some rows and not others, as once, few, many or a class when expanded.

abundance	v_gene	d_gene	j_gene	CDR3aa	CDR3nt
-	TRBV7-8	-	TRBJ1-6	CASSLEGVYSSYNSPLHF	TGTGCCAGCAGCTTAGAGGGTGTTTATAGCTCCTATAATTCACCCCTCCACTTT
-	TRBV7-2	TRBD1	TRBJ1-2	CASSLGGQGIGGYGYTF	TGTGCCAGCAGCTTAGGGGGACAGGGGATTGGTGGCTATGGCTACACCTTC
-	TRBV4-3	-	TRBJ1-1	CASSQDWALEAFF	TGCGCCAGCAGCCAAGATTGGGCACTTGAAGCTTTCTTT
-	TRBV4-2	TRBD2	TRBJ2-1	CASSQDLRREVGEQFF	TGTGCCAGCAGCCAAGATTTAAGGCGGGAGGTAGGGGAGCAGTTCTTC
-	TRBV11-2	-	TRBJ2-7	CASSLRPETRKDEQYF	TGTGCCAGCAGCCTCCGACCCGAGACACGGAAGGACGAGCAGTACTTC
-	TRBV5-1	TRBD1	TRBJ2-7	CASSKGQGGFLGYEQYF	TGCGCCAGCAGCAAGGGACAGGGCGGCTTCCTTGGCTACGAGCAGTACTTC
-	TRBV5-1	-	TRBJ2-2	CASSLGGTASTGELFF	TGCGCCAGCAGCTTGGGCGGGACAGCAAGCACCGGGGAGCTGTTTTTT
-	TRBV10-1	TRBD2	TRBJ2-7	CASPWVVSGRTSYEQYF	TGCGCCAGTCCCTGGGTAGTAAGCGGGAGGACCTCCTACGAGCAGTACTTC
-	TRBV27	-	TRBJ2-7	CASSLGAQFYYEQYF	TGTGCCAGCAGTTTGGGGGCCCAGTTCTACTACGAGCAGTACTTC
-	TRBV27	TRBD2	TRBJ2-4	CASSTRTSGLAKNIQYF	TGTGCCAGCAGTACTAGGACTAGCGGGCTAGCCAAAAACATTCAGTACTTC
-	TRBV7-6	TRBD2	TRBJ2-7	CASSKRLAGIYEQYF	TGTGCCAGCAGCAAGAGACTAGCGGGAATCTACGAGCAGTACTTC
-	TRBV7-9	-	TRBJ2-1	CASSPSGSYNEQFF	TGTGCCAGCAGCCCCAGCGGGTCCTACAATGAGCAGTTCTTC
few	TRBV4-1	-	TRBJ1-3	CASSQDRGLSSGNTIYF	TGCGCCAGCAGCCAAGACCGGGGACTCAGCTCTGGAAACACCATATATTTT
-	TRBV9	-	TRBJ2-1	CASSGERYNEQFF	TGTGCCAGCAGCGGAGAGCGCTACAATGAGCAGTTCTTC
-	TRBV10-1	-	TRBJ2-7	CASKTGSGGYEQYF	TGCGCCAGCAAGACAGGGTCCGGGGGCTACGAGCAGTACTTC
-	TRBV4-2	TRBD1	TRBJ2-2	CASSQAPGQGYTGELFF	TGTGCCAGCAGCCAAGCTCCGGGACAGGGTTACACCGGGGAGCTGTTTTTT
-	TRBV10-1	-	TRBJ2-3	CASTVRTQYF	TGCGCCAGCACTGTACGGACGCAGTATTTT
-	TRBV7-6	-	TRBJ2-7	CASSLGGTLEQYF	TGTGCCAGCAGCTTAGGGGGGACCCTCGAGCAGTACTTC
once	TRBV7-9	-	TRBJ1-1	CASSLDPSHQSAFF	TGTGCCAGCAGCTTAGATCCCAGCCACCAAAGCGCTTTCTTT
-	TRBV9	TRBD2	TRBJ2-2	CASSVSSAGVLVGELFF	TGTGCCAGCAGCGTAAGTTCCGCGGGAGTCCTGGTCGGGGAGCTGTTTTTT
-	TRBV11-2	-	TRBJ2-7	CASSLGSTGRYEQYF	TGTGCCAGCAGCTTAGGGAGCACAGGGCGCTACGAGCAGTACTTC
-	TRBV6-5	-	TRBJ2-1	CASSYDSSTYNEQFF	TGTGCCAGCAGTTACGACAGTTCGACCTACAATGAGCAGTTCTTC
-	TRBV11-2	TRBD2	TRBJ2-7	CASSLDVASGSREQYF	TGTGCCAGCAGCTTAGATGTGGCTAGCGGGAGTCGCGAGCAGTACTTC
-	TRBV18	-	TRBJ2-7	CASSSVGARLGEQYF	TGTGCCAGCTCTTCTGTCGGGGCGCGTCTGGGCGAGCAGTACTTC
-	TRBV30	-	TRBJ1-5	CAWSWGPNQPQHF	TGTGCCTGGAGCTGGGGCCCTAATCAGCCCCAGCATTTT
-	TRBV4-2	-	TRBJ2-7	CASSQETGGGSYEQYF	TGTGCCAGCAGCCAAGAAACGGGGGGCGGCTCCTACGAGCAGTACTTC
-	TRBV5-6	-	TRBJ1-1	CASNRPGVMNTEAFF	TGTGCCAGCAACCGCCCAGGGGTCATGAACACTGAAGCTTTCTTT
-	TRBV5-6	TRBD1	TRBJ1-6	CASRVGTAYYSPLHF	TGTGCCAGCAGGGTAGGGACAGCATACTATTCACCCCTCCACTTT
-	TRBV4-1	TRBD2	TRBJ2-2	CASAPVAGGRFATGELFF	TGCGCCAGCGCCCCGGTAGCGGGGGGGAGGTTTGCCACCGGGGAGCTGTTTTTT
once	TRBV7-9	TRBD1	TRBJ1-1	CASSPGAGTGAIEAFF	TGTGCCAGCAGCCCAGGTGCGGGGACAGGGGCGATTGAAGCTTTCTTT
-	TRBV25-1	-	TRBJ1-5	CASSESGRNSNQPQHF	TGTGCCAGCAGTGAATCGGGGAGAAATAGCAATCAGCCCCAGCATTTT
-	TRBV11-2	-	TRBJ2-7	CASSLVLEQYF	TGTGCCAGCAGCTTAGTACTTGAGCAGTACTTC
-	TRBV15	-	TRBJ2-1	CATSRSGGANYNEQFF	TGTGCCACCAGCAGGTCGGGCGGGGCCAACTACAATGAGCAGTTCTTC
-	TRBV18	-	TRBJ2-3	CASSPRLNGGPFTDTQYF	TGTGCCAGCTCCCCACGTTTAAACGGGGGGCCATTCACAGATACGCAGTATTTT
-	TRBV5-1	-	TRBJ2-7	CASSGTAILREQYF	TGCGCCAGCAGCGGGACCGCTATTCTACGAGAGCAGTACTTC
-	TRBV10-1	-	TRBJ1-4	CASSEGQCNVLYEKLFF	TGCGCCAGCAGTGAGGGGCAATGTAATGTTTTGTATGAAAAACTGTTTTTT
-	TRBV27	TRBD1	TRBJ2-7	CASRWTGGPYEQYF	TGTGCCAGCCGTTGGACAGGGGGTCCCTACGAGCAGTACTTC
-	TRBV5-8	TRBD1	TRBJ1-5	CASSPGQQFNQPQHF	TGTGCCAGCAGCCCGGGACAGCAATTCAATCAGCCCCAGCATTTT
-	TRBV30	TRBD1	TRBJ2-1	CAWSADRGPFNEQFF	TGTGCCTGGAGTGCTGACAGGGGGCCTTTTAATGAGCAGTTCTTC
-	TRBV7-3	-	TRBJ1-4	CASSLTPDLDGEKLFF	TGTGCCAGCAGCTTAACCCCAGACCTGGATGGTGAAAAACTGTTTTTT
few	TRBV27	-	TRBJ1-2	CASSSRTRGDYGYTF	TGTGCCAGCAGTTCCCGTACCAGGGGCGACTATGGCTACACCTTC
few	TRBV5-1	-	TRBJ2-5	CASSSKTQYF	TGCGCCAGCAGCTCTAAGACCCAGTACTTC
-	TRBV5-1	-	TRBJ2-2	CASSPPGATGELFF	TGCGCCAGCAGCCCCCCGGGGGCCACCGGGGAGCTGTTTTTT
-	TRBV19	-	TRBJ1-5	CASEVGSNQPQHF	TGTGCCAGTGAGGTAGGCAGTAATCAGCCCCAGCATTTT
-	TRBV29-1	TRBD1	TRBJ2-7	CSVRDSYYEQYF	TGCAGCGTCCGGGACAGCTACTACGAGCAGTACTTC
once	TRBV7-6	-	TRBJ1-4	CASRPTGTSNEKLFF	TGTGCCAGCAGGCCTACCGGGACGTCAAACGAAAAACTGTTTTTT
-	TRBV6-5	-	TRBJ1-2	CASSYSSRAPYSGYTF	TGTGCCAGCAGTTACTCGAGCAGGGCCCCTTACAGTGGCTACACCTTC
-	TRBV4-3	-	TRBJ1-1	CASSSYGRPGSDTEAFF	TGCGCCAGCAGCTCCTACGGCCGGCCGGGGAGTGACACTGAAGCTTTCTTT
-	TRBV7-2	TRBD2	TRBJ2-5	CASSPLAGAERETQYF	TGTGCCAGCAGCCCACTAGCGGGGGCCGAGAGGGAGACCCAGTACTTC